The 32 T cell receptor beta chains presented below share a single source sample, sequenced in a study of CD8+CD57+ T cells in acquired aplastic anemia (dated 2018 in TCRdb). Patients chosen for sequencing had shown expansion of CD8+CD57+ cells by flow cytometry. Sequencer: Illumina HiSeq 2000. Profiling of TCR beta VDJ combinations and CDR3 sequences used genomic DNA as the template. The public reads were quality trimmed at Q25 with fastp and then assembled into clones with MiXCR by TCRdb, keeping productive beta chains. Under each unique CDR3 protein, matching rows form one entry showing the most common genes and DNA. Here the sample has about 180,000 distinct CDR3 sequences; 45% to 55% occur a single time. The ten largest clones add up to roughly 1.2% of the sample. The sequenced sample consisted of sorted CD4+, CD8+, or CD8+CD57+ T cells (not recorded which) from PBMCs. Every receptor here comes from a human donor with aplastic anemia.

There are many counts of this clonotype. This rearrangement joins TRBV4-3 to TRBJ2-1, with D maybe TRBD2 (6 bases). Germline V lookup: CDR1 LGHNA, CDR2 YSLEER. The CDR3 is made up of 15 amino acids. Trimming stripped 3 bases from V and 6 bases from J, with 15 bases between. The CDR3: CASSQTSFRGNEQFF. Written as DNA, the CDR3 is TGCGCCAGCAGCCAGACTAGTTTTAGGGGCAATGAGCAGTTCTTC.

Regarding this clonotype: A junction end diverges from the germline sequence, so it may reflect a read error. The rearrangement links TRBV20-1 to TRBJ2-1; D perhaps matches TRBD2 (5 bases). The germline V gene encodes CDR1 DFQATT and CDR2 SNEGSKA (reference sequence). The CDR3 totals 11 residues. The CDR3 is CSASPSGTGGF. For the CDR3, the DNA is TGCAGTGCTAGCCCGTCAGGTACTGGAGGATTC.

As concerns this clonotype: The conserved closing phenylalanine or tryptophan is absent in this CDR3, likely reflecting a read error. This sequence joins TRBV2 and TRBJ1-2; 8 nucleotides agree with TRBD1. CDR3 length equals 16 residues. Per germline, CDR1 SNHLY and CDR2 FYNNEI. The CDR3 coding sequence is TGCGCCAGCAGTGAAGATAGGACAGGGTTACTCTATGGCTACACCTCC. The encoded protein is CASSEDRTGLLYGYTS.

This clonotype was observed at least ten times. The V call is TRBV7-6, the J call TRBJ2-3; 9 bases map to TRBD2. CDR1 SGHVS and CDR2 FNYEAQ come from the germline V gene. The CDR3 covers 16 residues. V shed 1 base and J 5 bases; nucleotides not matched to a gene: 7. As DNA, the CDR3 is TGTGCCAGCAGCTTAGGTTCGGCGGGGGGGGGAGATACGCAGTATTTT. Translation gives CASSLGSAGGGDTQYF.

Concerning this clonotype itself: A single base separates this from a much larger clone, so it may be a read error. This is likely a read error, given that the CDR3 carries no conserved phenylalanine or tryptophan at its end. The DNA is left out, because the CDR3 cannot be placed on it with certainty; the CDR3 is given as TCRdb lists it. V and J are TRBV20-1 and TRBJ1-2; the table gives TRBD1 as D, unverified against the DNA. The CDR3 region is 12 residues in length, termini included. CDR1 is DFQATT and CDR2 is SNEGSKA in the germline V gene (reference sequence). The CDR3 sequence is CSATRTQGAPNS.

This clonotype was recorded at least ten times. V usage is TRBV19 and J usage is TRBJ1-4; no reliable D call. V was clipped by 5 bases and J by 0 bases, with 10 bases between them. Per the germline V gene, CDR1 is LNHDA and CDR2 is SQIVND (reference sequence). The CDR3 runs 15 residues. DNA for the CDR3: TGTGCCAGTAGTTCGCACAGCTCAACTAATGAAAAACTGTTTTTT. Amino acid sequence: CASSSHSSTNEKLFF.

This clonotype was found a few times. A much larger clone differs from this one at a single base, so this may be a read error. This chain connects TRBV12-3 or TRBV12-4 to TRBJ2-3, with D perhaps TRBD2 (5 bases). This CDR3 comprises 13 residues. The CDR3 DNA sequence: TGTGCCGGCAGCCACGGACTCGCAGATACGCAGTATTTT. Its protein product is CAGSHGLADTQYF.

This clonotype was observed a few times. The chain has TRBV2 and TRBJ1-2; 7 nucleotides align to TRBD1. The CDR3 loop spans 11 amino acids. V lost 10 bases and J lost 7; bases outside the gene matches: 6. Germline-derived CDR1 and CDR2 are SNHLY and FYNNEI. The CDR3 sequence: CATDRAGGYTF. The CDR3 DNA reads TGTGCCACCGACAGGGCGGGTGGCTACACCTTC.

V and J are TRBV11-3 and TRBJ2-1; D is unclear. V lost 5 bases to trimming and J lost 9 bases, with 11 bases between them. The CDR3 contains 12 residues. Looked up from germline, CDR1 is SGHNT and CDR2 is YENEEA. The CDR3 DNA reads TGTGCCAGCAGCCAAGGTAACAGTGAGCAGTTCTTC. Translation: CASSQGNSEQFF. The complete variable domain, with remaining parts taken from reference TRBV11-3 and TRBJ2-1, reads EAGVVQSPRYKIIEKKQPVAFWCNPISGHNTLYWYLQNLGQGPELLIRYENEEAVDDSQLPKDRFSAERLKGVDSTLKIQPAELGDSAVYLCASSQGNSEQFFGPGTRLTVL.

The chain combines TRBV7-8 with TRBJ1-1; D is unresolved. There are 16 residues in the CDR3. Germline assignment: CDR1 SGHVS and CDR2 FQNEAQ. Trimming took off 3 bases at V and 5 bases at J, with 19 bases between the two ends. The chain's CDR3 is CASSFALTGYATEAFF. CDR3 nucleotide sequence: TGTGCCAGCAGCTTCGCCCTGACTGGGTACGCGACTGAAGCTTTCTTT.

Of note for this clonotype: A read error may account for a junction end that differs from germline. The chain carries TRBV9 and TRBJ2-7, with 8 bases that match TRBD1. CDR1 SGDLS and CDR2 YYNGEE come from the germline V gene. The CDR3 loop spans 13 amino acids. CDR3 in amino acids: CASSESGPDRVRF. The CDR3 DNA follows: TGTGCCAGCAGCGAATCAGGTCCGGACAGGGTCCGCTTC.

The chain is built from TRBV9 and TRBJ1-6; D remains unclear. Germline CDR1 SGDLS, CDR2 YYNGEE. The CDR3 totals 13 residues. V lost 3 bases to trimming and J lost 10 bases, with 11 bases between them. CDR3 coding DNA: TGTGCCAGCAGCGCACAAGAATCCTCACCCCTCCACTTT. Protein sequence: CASSAQESSPLHF.

This clonotype was seen ten or more times. V usage is TRBV9 and J usage is TRBJ2-5; 9 bases are shared with TRBD1. From germline, CDR1 is SGDLS and CDR2 YYNGEE. The CDR3 covers 13 residues. V lost 4 bases to trimming and J lost 5 bases; unmatched junction nucleotides: 3. CDR3 coding DNA: TGTGCCAGCAGCACAGGGGGCTATGAGACCCAGTACTTC. This codes for CASSTGGYETQYF. Together with reference TRBV9 and TRBJ2-5, the CDR3 gives the full variable domain: DSGVTQTPKHLITATGQRVTLRCSPRSGDLSVYWYQQSLDQGLQFLIQYYNGEERAKGNILERFSAQQFPDLHSELNLSSLELGDSALYFCASSTGGYETQYFGPGTRLLVL.

V is TRBV2 and J is TRBJ1-6, with 7 nucleotides matching TRBD1. The CDR3 length is 15 residues. Unmatched junction bases numbered 8, after V lost 6 bases and J lost 6 bases. CDR1 and CDR2 from the germline V gene are SNHLY and FYNNEI. This CDR3 reads CASRAGTVTNSPLHF. As DNA, the CDR3 is TGTGCCAGCAGGGCCGGGACAGTTACTAATTCACCCCTCCACTTT. The whole variable domain, filled in from reference TRBV2 and TRBJ1-6, reads EPEVTQTPSHQVTQMGQEVILRCVPISNHLYFYWYRQILGQKVEFLVSFYNNEISEKSEIFDDQFSVERPDGSNFTLKIRSTKLEDSAMYFCASRAGTVTNSPLHFGNGTRLTVT.

V and J are TRBV7-2 and TRBJ2-5; D not resolved. Germline lookup yields CDR1 SGHTA and CDR2 FQGNSA. V lost 1 base, J lost 1 base, and 7 bases lay in between. The CDR3 loop spans 14 amino acids. This CDR3 is CASSLVVSQETQYF. The CDR3 DNA is TGTGCCAGCAGCTTAGTGGTCAGCCAAGAGACCCAGTACTTC.

The sample holds many counts of this clonotype. The chain is built from TRBV12-3 or TRBV12-4 and TRBJ2-7, with 7 bases fitting TRBD1. V trimming: 7 bases; J trimming: 0 bases; junction bases outside the gene matches: 6. There are 14 residues in the CDR3. CDR3 residues: CASTLGQPSYEQYF. CDR3 DNA: TGTGCCAGCACCTTGGGACAGCCCTCCTACGAGCAGTACTTC.

This clonotype has ten or more counts. The chain joins TRBV19 to TRBJ1-6, with a tentative D call TRBD1 (6 bases). Germline CDR1 is LNHDA and CDR2 is SQIVND (reference sequence). Trimming cost V 7 bases and J 9 bases, with 22 bases left between them. The CDR3 is 16 residues long. DNA for the CDR3: TGTGCCAGTAAAAGGTCGCCACAGGGACGCGCTTCACCCCTCCACTTT. Its protein is CASKRSPQGRASPLHF. The full variable domain, in which reference TRBV19 and TRBJ1-6 provide the parts outside the CDR3, is DGGITQSPKYLFRKEGQNVTLSCEQNLNHDAMYWYRQDPGQGLRLIYYSQIVNDFQKGDIAEGYSVSREKKESFPLTVTSAQKNPTAFYLCASKRSPQGRASPLHFGNGTRLTVT.

As regards this clonotype: This clone may be a read error of a much larger clone one base away. The chain links TRBV5-1 to TRBJ1-1; possibly TRBD1 for D (6 bases). The germline V gene encodes CDR1 SGHRS and CDR2 YFSETQ. The CDR3 contains 15 residues. CDR3 region: CAGSDQTGFYTEAFF. DNA for the CDR3: TGCGCCGGCAGCGACCAAACAGGGTTTTACACTGAAGCTTTCTTT.

Notes on this clonotype: One base away lies a much larger clone, so this may be a sequencing read error. The rearrangement joins TRBV4-1 to TRBJ1-2, with D unclear. Germline V gives CDR1 MGHRA, CDR2 YSYEKL. V dropped 1 base and J dropped 10 bases, with 13 bases sitting between them. The CDR3 has 13 residues. CDR3 loop: CASSQGPRAHYTF. CDR3 DNA sequence: TGCGCCAGCAGCCAAGGCCCTAGGGCCCACTACACCTTC.

This clonotype has a count of ten or more. The gene calls are TRBV9 and TRBJ2-1; 7 nucleotides agree with TRBD2. Germline V lookup: CDR1 SGDLS, CDR2 YYNGEE. The CDR3 loop spans 14 amino acids. The V gene end was trimmed by 2 bases and the J gene end by 8 bases; junction bases not matched to a gene: 7. DNA for the CDR3: TGTGCCAGCAGCGTCGCCATGAGCGGGGATGAGCAGTTCTTC. It specifies CASSVAMSGDEQFF.

This clonotype has at least ten counts. V is TRBV6-1 and J is TRBJ1-5; possible D gene TRBD1, 6 bases. Trimming left V 4 bases short and J 5 bases short, with 15 bases between. Germline values: CDR1 MNHNS, CDR2 SASEGT. The CDR3 is 15 amino acids. This CDR3 is CASSGQTGVDQPQHF. The CDR3 nucleotides read TGTGCCAGCAGTGGGCAGACAGGCGTTGATCAGCCCCAGCATTTT.

The chain is built from TRBV11-2 and TRBJ2-3; D remains unclear. Germline V gene sequence: CDR1 SGHAT, CDR2 FQNNGV. The CDR3 totals 12 residues. V lost 0 bases and J 9 bases, leaving 7 bases between the germline ends. The CDR3 sequence: CASSLDRLTQYF. DNA for the CDR3: TGTGCCAGCAGCTTAGATCGGCTAACGCAGTATTTT.

This clonotype has a count of ten or more. This chain links TRBV11-2 with TRBJ2-7; possible D gene TRBD1, 7 bases. The CDR3 is 16 residues long. Trimming removed 2 bases at V and 2 bases at J, with 16 bases between. The germline V gene encodes CDR1 SGHAT and CDR2 FQNNGV. The CDR3 bases are TGTGCCAGCAGCTTACTTTCAGGGGGGACCACCTACGAGCAGTACTTC. As protein: CASSLLSGGTTYEQYF.

The gene calls are TRBV5-1 and TRBJ1-1; D gene ambiguous. Germline V gene lookup returns CDR1 SGHRS and CDR2 YFSETQ. V was clipped by 4 bases and J by 8 bases, with 9 bases between them. The CDR3 has 11 residues. This chain's CDR3 is CASSTGGEAFF. As DNA, the CDR3 is TGCGCCAGCAGCACGGGTGGGGAAGCTTTCTTT.

This clonotype was detected only a few times. The J gene is TRBJ1-2, the V gene TRBV7-2; possible D gene TRBD1, 5 bases. CDR1 and CDR2 from the germline V gene are SGHTA and FQGNSA. The CDR3 extends over 11 amino acids. Trimming cost V 5 bases and J 6 bases, with 7 bases left between them. CDR3 loop: CASSSRDGYTF. The DNA for the CDR3 is TGTGCCAGCAGCAGCAGGGATGGCTACACCTTC.

This clonotype was seen more than once but under ten times. The rearrangement links TRBV11-2 to TRBJ2-1, with 7 bases aligning to TRBD2. V lost 0 bases to trimming and J lost 10 bases; unmatched junction nucleotides: 15. CDR1 and CDR2 (germline): SGHAT, FQNNGV. This CDR3 is 17 amino acids long. The CDR3 region is CASSLDRGRGYNYEQFF. The CDR3 nucleotides are TGTGCCAGCAGCTTAGATCGAGGGCGGGGGTACAATTACGAGCAGTTCTTC.

The chain carries TRBV5-6 and TRBJ1-6, with 8 nucleotides matching TRBD1. CDR1 SGHDT and CDR2 YYEEEE come from the germline V gene. The CDR3 has 14 amino acids. V lost 4 bases, J lost 9 bases, and 6 bases stayed unmatched. In DNA, the CDR3 is TGTGCCAGCAGCGAGACAGGGGTACGTTCACCCCTCCACTTT. Protein: CASSETGVRSPLHF.

With regard to this clonotype: A much larger clone lies one base from this, so it may be a read error. This chain links TRBV6-5 with TRBJ1-1; D is unresolved. Germline CDR1 reads MNHEY; CDR2 reads SVGAGI. There are 13 residues in the CDR3. CDR3 protein: CASGYQMITEAFF. CDR3 in DNA: TGTGCCAGCGGTTACCAGATGATCACTGAAGCTTTCTTT.

The sample holds many counts of this clonotype. The chain is built from TRBV5-1 and TRBJ1-5; 7 positions match TRBD1. CDR1 and CDR2 (germline): SGHRS, YFSETQ. CDR3 length: 16 amino acids. Trimming at V came to 4 bases and at J to 0 bases, leaving 7 bases not matched to a gene. CDR3 loop: CASSAGGPSSNQPQHF. For the CDR3, the DNA is TGCGCCAGCAGCGCAGGGGGACCGAGTAGCAATCAGCCCCAGCATTTT.

The CDR3 sequence is CASRGDRGGEQYF. The CDR3, as DNA: TGTGCCAGTAGAGGGGACAGAGGGGGCGAGCAGTACTTC. This chain joins TRBV19 and TRBJ2-7; 7 positions agree with TRBD1. Germline CDR1 and CDR2: LNHDA and SQIVND (reference sequence). V trimming: 6 bases; J trimming: 6 bases; junction bases outside the gene matches: 8. This CDR3 comprises 13 residues.

This chain links TRBV2 with TRBJ1-1; 8 bases agree with TRBD1. Germline V gene lookup returns CDR1 SNHLY and CDR2 FYNNEI. V dropped 6 bases and J dropped 4; count of bases not matched to a gene: 7. The CDR3 is 14 residues long. The chain's CDR3 is CASRLTGVGTEAFF. For the CDR3, the DNA is TGTGCCAGCAGACTGACAGGGGTTGGCACTGAAGCTTTCTTT.

The V and J genes are TRBV29-1 and TRBJ1-2; 7 positions match TRBD1. After removal of 3 bases from V and 4 bases from J, the junction contained 2 bases not matched to a gene. The CDR3 sequence is 12 residues long. The germline V gene has CDR1 SQVTM and CDR2 ANQGSEA. The CDR3 bases are TGCAGCGTTGAGACAGGGTCCTATGGCTACACCTTC. Translated: CSVETGSYGYTF.